A single sample gave rise to the 5 T cell receptor beta chains below, sequenced in a study of T cell changes during pregnancy in multiple sclerosis. The table came from immunoSEQ multiplex PCR; TCRdb's copy has only in-frame clones and leaves some out. The data contain around 100,000 clones, approximately 89% of them singletons. Here the sequenced sample was peripheral blood, taken after pregnancy. These receptors were collected from a female donor with multiple sclerosis, enrolled in a pregnancy study.

This chain joins TRBV19 and TRBJ1-1; D is perhaps TRBD1 (6 bases). Germline assignment: CDR1 LNHDA and CDR2 SQIVND (reference sequence). V was shortened by 5 bases and J by 0 bases, with 10 bases between the two germline ends. This CDR3 comprises 14 residues. CDR3 DNA: TGTGCCAGTAGTTGGGACACCCTGAACACTGAAGCTTTCTTT. Translated, it gives CASSWDTLNTEAFF. The full variable domain, with the rest looked up from reference TRBV19 and TRBJ1-1, is DGGITQSPKYLFRKEGQNVTLSCEQNLNHDAMYWYRQDPGQGLRLIYYSQIVNDFQKGDIAEGYSVSREKKESFPLTVTSAQKNPTAFYLCASSWDTLNTEAFFGQGTRLTVV.

The gene calls are TRBV11-1 and TRBJ2-1, with a possible D match to TRBD2 (7 bases). CDR3 length: 14 residues. The V gene's germline CDR1 is SGHAT and CDR2 FQDESV (reference sequence). V lost 4 bases to trimming and J lost 7 bases, with 14 bases between them. This CDR3 is CASSSLGGGNEQFF. The CDR3 DNA reads as TGTGCCAGCAGCTCTCTGGGAGGGGGGAATGAGCAGTTCTTC.

This chain uses TRBV19 with TRBJ2-3; TRBD1 is a possible D gene (5 bases). The CDR3 spans 15 residues. Looked up from germline, CDR1 is LNHDA and CDR2 is SQIVND (reference sequence). V lost 5 bases, J lost 2 bases, and 14 bases lay in between. The CDR3 sequence: CASSSDKSLTDTQYF. In nucleotides, the CDR3 is TGTGCCAGTAGTTCGGACAAGTCCCTCACAGATACGCAGTATTTT.

V usage is TRBV11-2 and J usage is TRBJ2-1; tentatively, D is TRBD1 (6 bases). The V end was cut by 2 bases, the J end by 6 bases, with 11 bases between. The CDR3 covers 14 residues. CDR1 and CDR2 from the germline V gene are SGHAT and FQNNGV. The CDR3 bases are TGTGCCAGCAGCTTAATGGGGGCCAGCAATGAGCAGTTCTTC. This codes for CASSLMGASNEQFF.

The chain employs TRBV18 and TRBJ2-1; TRBD1 matches at 10 bases. Trimming cost V 6 bases and J 8 bases; bases outside gene matches: 10. CDR1 and CDR2 (germline): KGHSH, LQKENI. The CDR3 has 15 residues. The CDR3 loop reads CASSLWDRGGDEQFF. DNA for the CDR3: TGTGCCAGCTCCCTCTGGGACAGGGGCGGGGATGAGCAGTTCTTC.